These 32 T cell receptor beta chains came from one sample sequenced in a study of control samples from healthy donors and cancer patients. Sequenced by immunoSEQ multiplex PCR; TCRdb stores in-frame clones only, minus some. The data show about 80,000 clones, with 70% to 85% seen just once and approximately 10% held by the top ten. Sequenced material: PBMCs. These receptors originate from a man in his sixties with head and neck cancer.

V usage is TRBV13 and J usage is TRBJ2-1; 8 bases are a match to TRBD2. This CDR3 spans 16 amino acids. Trimming cost V 5 bases and J 5 bases; bases outside gene matches: 11. CDR1 and CDR2 (germline): PRHDT, FYEKMQ (reference sequence). The CDR3 region is CASSQGVLAVHNEQFF. The CDR3 DNA reads TGTGCCAGCAGCCAAGGAGTACTAGCGGTACACAATGAGCAGTTCTTC.

The CDR3 loop is CASSLARDFSEQFF. Written as DNA, the CDR3 is TGTGCCAGCAGCTTAGCGCGGGACTTTAGCGAGCAGTTCTTC. The J gene is TRBJ2-1, the V gene TRBV7-8, with a possible D match to TRBD2 (6 bases). Germline loops: CDR1 SGHVS, CDR2 FQNEAQ. V shed 0 bases and J shed 10 bases, with 13 bases lying between them. The CDR3 has 14 residues.

The chain combines TRBV19 with TRBJ2-6, with 12 bases that match TRBD1. The J segment lost 4 bases and the V segment lost 8 bases, leaving 9 bases of the junction unmatched. The CDR3 runs 17 residues. CDR1 is LNHDA, CDR2 SQIVND, per germline (reference sequence). CDR3 loop: CASWVGQGASGANVLTF. The CDR3 region has the DNA TGTGCCAGTTGGGTGGGACAGGGGGCGAGCGGGGCCAACGTCCTGACTTTC.

The chain links TRBV9 to TRBJ2-3, with D possibly being TRBD2 (5 bases). Germline assignment: CDR1 SGDLS and CDR2 YYNGEE. The CDR3 is 13 amino acids. V dropped 5 bases and J dropped 4 bases, with 11 bases sitting between them. CDR3 in DNA: TGTGCCAGCAGTTTGACGGGGTCAGATACGCAGTATTTT. Its translation: CASSLTGSDTQYF.

This chain links TRBV19 with TRBJ2-7; 7 bases agree with TRBD1. The CDR3 is made up of 16 amino acids. J gave up 0 bases and V 4 bases, and 9 bases lay outside the gene matches. The germline V gene has CDR1 LNHDA and CDR2 SQIVND (reference sequence). CDR3 sequence: CASSRGTARSSYEQYF. In DNA, the CDR3 is TGTGCCAGTAGTAGAGGGACAGCCAGGAGCTCCTACGAGCAGTACTTC.

The V and J genes are TRBV7-2 and TRBJ2-1; 10 nucleotides align to TRBD1. Germline V gene lookup returns CDR1 SGHTA and CDR2 FQGNSA. V lost 7 bases, J lost 6 bases, and 12 bases stayed unmatched. CDR3 length: 16 residues. The CDR3 reads CASTLRQGAVGNEQFF. CDR3 in DNA: TGTGCCAGCACCCTCCGACAGGGGGCTGTCGGCAATGAGCAGTTCTTC.

In DNA form, the CDR3 reads TGTGCCAGCAGCTTCCCTTACTTCCTGGGGGAGACCCAGTACTTC. It specifies CASSFPYFLGETQYF. The chain employs TRBV7-2 and TRBJ2-5; D gene unclear. The CDR3 consists of 15 residues. Germline loops: CDR1 SGHTA, CDR2 FQGNSA. The ends were cut back, 3 bases at V and 5 bases at J, with 16 bases in the middle.

This clone was observed once. The rearrangement links TRBV5-5 to TRBJ2-3; the match to TRBD1 covers 8 bases. J lost 3 bases, V lost 2 bases, and 11 bases had no gene match. This CDR3 region has 17 residues. CDR1 is SGHKS and CDR2 is YYEKEE in the germline V gene (reference sequence). The CDR3 loop is CASSFGGTGSITDTQYF. CDR3 nucleotide sequence: TGTGCCAGCAGCTTCGGAGGGACAGGCTCTATTACAGATACGCAGTATTTT.

This clone has a handful of counts. The rearrangement joins TRBV4-1 to TRBJ2-7; D uncertain. The CDR3 is 13 amino acids. Germline V gene sequence: CDR1 MGHRA, CDR2 YSYEKL. The V and J ends lost 4 bases and 5 bases respectively, with 12 bases between them. The DNA for the CDR3 is TGCGCCAGCAGCCTGCGTCCAGGCGACGAGCAGTACTTC. Its translation: CASSLRPGDEQYF.

CDR3 nucleotides: TGTGCCAGCAGGGAGCGCGGGAGAGACTTCCACAATGAGCAGTTCTTC. Its translation is CASRERGRDFHNEQFF. The chain carries TRBV2 and TRBJ2-1, with 7 bases fitting TRBD2. CDR3 length equals 16 residues. The ends lost 6 bases at V and 5 bases at J; junction bases unmatched: 13. The germline CDR1 and CDR2 sequences are SNHLY and FYNNEI. Combining the CDR3 with reference TRBV2 and TRBJ2-1 gives the whole variable domain EPEVTQTPSHQVTQMGQEVILRCVPISNHLYFYWYRQILGQKVEFLVSFYNNEISEKSEIFDDQFSVERPDGSNFTLKIRSTKLEDSAMYFCASRERGRDFHNEQFFGPGTRLTVL.

The rearrangement uses TRBV7-6 and TRBJ2-1; 8 bases match TRBD1. The CDR3 runs to 15 residues. In germline, CDR1 is SGHVS, CDR2 FNYEAQ. Germline trimming cut 6 bases from V and 5 bases from J; bases unmatched to any gene: 9. Written as DNA, the CDR3 is TGTGCCAGCAGAACCCGACAGGGGAGAGACAATGAGCAGTTCTTC. It codes for CASRTRQGRDNEQFF.

J is TRBJ2-5 and V is TRBV6-6; no clear D. Germline CDR1 and CDR2: MNHNY and SVGAGI (reference sequence). CDR3 length: 14 amino acids. V lost 2 bases to trimming and J lost 5 bases, with 12 bases between them. In DNA form, the CDR3 reads TGTGCCAGCAGTTACCCTGGAGTGGGGGAGACCCAGTACTTC. This sequence encodes CASSYPGVGETQYF.

The chain links TRBV19 to TRBJ2-3; 15 positions match TRBD2. Trimming cost V 0 bases and J 5 bases; bases outside gene matches: 6. Germline CDR1 and CDR2: LNHDA and SQIVND (reference sequence). CDR3 length equals 18 residues. The DNA for the CDR3 is TGTGCCAGTAGTATAGACCGGACTAGCGGGAGGGCCGGAGATACGCAGTATTTT. Translating it yields CASSIDRTSGRAGDTQYF.

This clone occurred a few times. V gene TRBV4-1 combines with J gene TRBJ2-7, with D tentatively TRBD2 (5 bases). V shed 6 bases and J shed 7 bases, with 16 bases lying between them. Germline CDR1 reads MGHRA; CDR2 reads YSYEKL. CDR3 length: 13 amino acids. For the CDR3, the DNA is TGCGCCAGCAGTCACCCGGGCTCGGGGGAGCAGTACTTC. The encoded protein is CASSHPGSGEQYF.

The rearrangement links TRBV12-5 to TRBJ2-3, with D uncertain. The germline V and J ends were trimmed by 7 bases and 2 bases, with 13 bases remaining between them. CDR1 and CDR2 (germline): LGHNT, FRNRAP. This CDR3 spans 14 amino acids. CDR3 DNA: TGTGCTAGTGCCCTGGGGTGGGACACAGATACGCAGTATTTT. Encoded protein: CASALGWDTDTQYF. Looking up the rest from reference TRBV12-5 and TRBJ2-3 gives the full variable domain: DARVTQTPRHKVTEMGQEVTMRCQPILGHNTVFWYRQTMMQGLELLAYFRNRAPLDDSGMPKDRFSAEMPDATLATLKIQPSEPRDSAVYFCASALGWDTDTQYFGPGTRLTVL.

The genes are TRBV11-2 and TRBJ2-1, with 11 bases fitting TRBD2. Germline CDR1 SGHAT, CDR2 FQNNGV. V lost 4 bases, J lost 5 bases, and 7 bases stayed unmatched. The CDR3 covers 16 residues. The CDR3 bases are TGTGCCAGCAGCTGGTCTAGCGGGAGGACTCACAATGAGCAGTTCTTC. Translated: CASSWSSGRTHNEQFF. Together with reference TRBV11-2 and TRBJ2-1, the CDR3 gives the full variable domain: EAGVAQSPRYKIIEKRQSVAFWCNPISGHATLYWYQQILGQGPKLLIQFQNNGVVDDSQLPKDRFSAERLKGVDSTLKIQPAKLEDSAVYLCASSWSSGRTHNEQFFGPGTRLTVL.

This clone has a single count. The chain has TRBV3-1 (or the pseudogene TRBV3-2) and TRBJ1-6; weak D call: TRBD1 (5 bases). Trimming cost V 1 base and J 3 bases, with 16 bases left between them. The CDR3 runs to 18 residues. CDR1 and CDR2 (germline): LGHDT, YNNKEL (reference sequence). The CDR3 here is CASSQAGTGRIYNSPLHF. The CDR3, as DNA: TGTGCCAGCAGCCAAGCCGGGACCGGCCGAATCTATAATTCACCCCTCCACTTT.

The chain carries TRBV27 and TRBJ2-1; D assignment may be TRBD1 or TRBD2 (5 bases each). The CDR3 runs 17 residues. V gave up 5 bases and J gave up 6 bases, with 23 bases separating them. Looked up from germline, CDR1 is MNHEY and CDR2 is SMNVEV (reference sequence). This chain's CDR3 is CASSMASLRRGTNEQFF. CDR3 sequence (DNA): TGTGCCAGCAGTATGGCGTCCTTGAGAAGAGGGACCAATGAGCAGTTCTTC.

This chain links TRBV2 with TRBJ2-1, with 15 bases lining up with TRBD2. CDR1 is SNHLY, CDR2 FYNNEI, per germline. The CDR3 spans 18 residues. The ends lost 7 bases at V and 0 bases at J; junction bases unmatched: 7. CDR3 loop: CASNGLAGGRSSYNEQFF. In DNA, the CDR3 is TGTGCCAGCAACGGACTAGCGGGAGGGCGGAGCTCCTACAATGAGCAGTTCTTC.

The chain combines TRBV30 with TRBJ1-1, with 9 bases that match TRBD1. Germline V lookup: CDR1 GTSNPN, CDR2 SVGIG (reference sequence). The CDR3 length is 12 residues. V lost 5 bases, J lost 9 bases, and 7 bases stayed unmatched. DNA for the CDR3: TGTGCCTGGTGGACAGGGGCGAGGAAAGCTTTCTTT. This codes for CAWWTGARKAFF.

The sample holds many counts of this clone. The V call is TRBV4-2, the J call TRBJ1-5; D uncertain. Trimming pared 2 bases from V and 7 bases from J, leaving 9 bases between. Germline assignment: CDR1 LGHNA and CDR2 YNFKEQ. The CDR3 totals 13 residues. The CDR3 DNA reads TGTGCCAGCAGCCAACTCGTAGGACAGCCCCAGCATTTT. The encoded protein is CASSQLVGQPQHF.

The V and J genes are TRBV3-1 (or the pseudogene TRBV3-2) and TRBJ2-7; D gene uncertain. Trimming took 0 bases from V and 6 from J, leaving 15 bases between them. CDR3 size: 15 residues. Germline assignment: CDR1 LGHDT and CDR2 YNNKEL (reference sequence). CDR3 residues: CASSQDALVPREQYF. The CDR3 DNA sequence: TGTGCCAGCAGCCAAGATGCCCTCGTCCCGCGCGAGCAGTACTTC.

Sample share makes this clone medium-sized. The DNA of the CDR3 is TGTGCCAGCAGTTTAGGGACAGCGGGAGGGCCCACCGGGGAGCTGTTTTTT. It is translated as CASSLGTAGGPTGELFF. This chain connects TRBV28 to TRBJ2-2; 10 positions match TRBD2. With V trimmed by 2 bases and J by 4 bases, 7 bases remained unmatched. The CDR3 covers 17 residues. The V gene's germline CDR1 is MDHEN and CDR2 SYDVKM.

V gene TRBV7-8 combines with J gene TRBJ2-2, with D uncertain. The CDR3 contains 12 residues. Germline CDR1 reads SGHVS; CDR2 reads FQNEAQ. Trimming left V 5 bases short and J 6 bases short, with 7 bases between. The CDR3 bases are TGTGCCAGCAGCCCCGGCCCCGGGGAGCTGTTTTTT. Translating it yields CASSPGPGELFF.

This clone came up a few times. V and J are TRBV10-2 and TRBJ1-4, with unresolved D. This CDR3 region has 16 residues. Trimming took 0 bases from V and 8 from J, leaving 16 bases between them. CDR1 is WSHSY, CDR2 SAAADI, per germline. The CDR3 is CASSESMANWEEKLFF. CDR3 nucleotide sequence: TGCGCCAGCAGTGAGTCCATGGCGAACTGGGAGGAAAAACTGTTTTTT.

The V and J genes are TRBV15 and TRBJ2-1; D may correspond to TRBD1 or TRBD2 (5 bases each). The germline V gene has CDR1 LNHNV and CDR2 YYDKDF (reference sequence). There are 18 residues in the CDR3. V gave up 1 base and J gave up 7 bases, with 23 bases separating them. CDR3 coding DNA: TGTGCCACCAGCAGAGGGACGACGGGACGGATAACTCGGAATGAGCAGTTCTTC. Translation: CATSRGTTGRITRNEQFF.

The genes are TRBV6-5 and TRBJ2-1; 8 nucleotides line up with TRBD1. V trimming: 8 bases; J trimming: 9 bases; junction bases outside the gene matches: 12. Germline V lookup: CDR1 MNHEY, CDR2 SVGAGI. This CDR3 comprises 14 residues. The CDR3 DNA sequence: TGTGCCAGCCGGGCGGCAGGGGGCTTTGGTGAGCAGTTCTTC. It specifies CASRAAGGFGEQFF.

The V gene is TRBV4-1, the J gene TRBJ1-1; D remains ambiguous. The germline V and J ends were trimmed by 4 bases and 2 bases, with 11 bases remaining between them. This CDR3 region has 14 residues. CDR1 MGHRA and CDR2 YSYEKL come from the germline V gene. The CDR3, as DNA: TGCGCCAGCAGCCCGAGTCCGGTTAACACTGAAGCTTTCTTT. Translation: CASSPSPVNTEAFF.

The genes are TRBV19 and TRBJ1-1; 7 nucleotides align to TRBD1. The CDR3 is made up of 17 amino acids. V trimming: 10 bases; J trimming: 3 bases; junction bases outside the gene matches: 20. Germline V CDR1 and CDR2: LNHDA, SQIVND (reference sequence). The CDR3 DNA reads TGTGCCACCCATTCGACCCGGGACAGAGTGATGGACACTGAAGCTTTCTTT. Translation gives CATHSTRDRVMDTEAFF.

The gene calls are TRBV5-6 and TRBJ2-7; no reliable D call. V lost 1 base and J 3 bases, leaving 2 bases between the germline ends. The CDR3 is 11 residues long. Germline assignment: CDR1 SGHDT and CDR2 YYEEEE. The CDR3 bases are TGTGCCAGCAGCTTGTACTACGAGCAGTACTTC. Translated: CASSLYYEQYF.

The chain couples TRBV10-2 to TRBJ2-2; possible D gene TRBD1, 5 bases. V dropped 7 bases and J dropped 9 bases, with 15 bases sitting between them. The CDR3 is made up of 13 amino acids. Germline V gene lookup returns CDR1 WSHSY and CDR2 SAAADI. The chain's CDR3 is CASNAWGARELFF. CDR3 nucleotides: TGCGCCAGCAACGCGTGGGGCGCAAGGGAGCTGTTTTTT.

The genes are TRBV28 and TRBJ2-5; weak D call: TRBD1 (6 bases). V lost 3 bases and J lost 2, with 28 bases in between. The CDR3 consists of 20 residues. Germline CDR1 reads MDHEN; CDR2 reads SYDVKM. The CDR3 loop reads CASSFLFQTGTTDHQETQYF. CDR3 coding DNA: TGTGCCAGCAGTTTCCTCTTTCAGACAGGAACTACAGACCATCAAGAGACCCAGTACTTC.